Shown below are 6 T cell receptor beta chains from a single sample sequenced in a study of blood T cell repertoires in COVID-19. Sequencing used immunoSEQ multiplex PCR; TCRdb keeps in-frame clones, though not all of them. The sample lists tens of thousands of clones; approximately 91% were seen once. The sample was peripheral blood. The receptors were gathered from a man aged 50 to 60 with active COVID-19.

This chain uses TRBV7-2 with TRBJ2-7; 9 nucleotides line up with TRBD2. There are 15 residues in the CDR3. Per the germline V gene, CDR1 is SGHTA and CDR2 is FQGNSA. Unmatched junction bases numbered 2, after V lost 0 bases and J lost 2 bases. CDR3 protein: CASSLASGSPYEQYF. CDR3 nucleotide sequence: TGTGCCAGCAGCTTAGCTAGCGGGAGCCCCTACGAGCAGTACTTC.

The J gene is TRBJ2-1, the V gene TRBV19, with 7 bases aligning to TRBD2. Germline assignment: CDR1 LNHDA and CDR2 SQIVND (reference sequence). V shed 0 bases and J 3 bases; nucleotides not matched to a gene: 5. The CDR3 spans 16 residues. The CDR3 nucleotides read TGTGCCAGTAGTATAGAGGGAGCGGGACGCTACAATGAGCAGTTCTTC. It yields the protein CASSIEGAGRYNEQFF.

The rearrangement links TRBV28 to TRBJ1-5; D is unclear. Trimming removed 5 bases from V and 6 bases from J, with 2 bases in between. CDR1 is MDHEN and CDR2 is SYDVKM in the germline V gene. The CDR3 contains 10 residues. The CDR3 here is CASSRQPQHF. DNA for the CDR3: TGTGCCAGCAGTCGTCAGCCCCAGCATTTT.

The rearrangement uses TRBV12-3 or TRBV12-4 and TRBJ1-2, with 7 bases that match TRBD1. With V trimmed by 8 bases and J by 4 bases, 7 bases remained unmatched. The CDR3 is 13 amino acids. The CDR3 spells CASSTGRSYGYTF. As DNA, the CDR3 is TGTGCCAGCTCGACAGGGAGATCCTATGGCTACACCTTC.

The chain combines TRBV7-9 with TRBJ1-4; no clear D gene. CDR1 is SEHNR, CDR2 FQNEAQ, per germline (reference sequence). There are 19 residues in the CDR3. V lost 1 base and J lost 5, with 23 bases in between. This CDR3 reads CASSLEVSSPPELNEKLFF. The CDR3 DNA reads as TGTGCCAGCAGCTTAGAGGTCAGCTCACCGCCGGAACTAAATGAAAAACTGTTTTTT.

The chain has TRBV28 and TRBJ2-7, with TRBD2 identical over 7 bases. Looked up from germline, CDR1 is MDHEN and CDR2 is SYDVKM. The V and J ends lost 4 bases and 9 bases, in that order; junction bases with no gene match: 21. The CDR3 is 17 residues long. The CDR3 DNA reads TGTGCCAGCAGTTCCCCGTTAGCGGGCCCAGGCCTAAAGGTGCAGTACTTC. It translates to CASSSPLAGPGLKVQYF.